These T cell receptor beta chains were read from a single sample in a study of identical twins. TCRdb processed the 5' RACE reads anew with MiXCR; each CDR3 protein has one entry. The repertoire includes 570,000 or so distinct CDR3 sequences, roughly 9.9% of them detected once, and approximately 3% sits in the top ten. This sample was shared with a second study, whose subject was yellow fever vaccine responses in identical twins.

Sequencing was done on a sample of PBMCs. The receptors come from a woman between 18 and 29 years old in good health. Both conserved end residues are part of each CDR3. D genes are given only for firm matches. Expanded clones are given a class, and other clones once, few, many or no size at all.

J: TRBJ2-7
V: TRBV20-1
D: -
size: many
CDR3: CSARDPGSYEQYF
DNA: TGCAGTGCTAGAGATCCAGGATCCTACGAGCAGTACTTC

J: TRBJ2-3
V: TRBV11-2
D: TRBD2
size: -
CDR3: CASSPRRGVGTDTQYF
DNA: TGTGCCAGCAGCCCGCGCCGGGGGGTAGGCACAGATACGCAGTATTTT

J: TRBJ1-2
V: TRBV11-1
D: TRBD1
size: -
CDR3: CATSGQGYGYTF
DNA: TGTGCCACCTCGGGACAGGGCTATGGCTACACCTTC

J: TRBJ2-7
V: TRBV11-1
D: TRBD2
size: -
CDR3: CASSRTRSHYEQYF
DNA: TGTGCCAGCAGTCGGACTAGGTCGCACTACGAGCAGTACTTC

J: TRBJ2-5
V: TRBV5-1
D: TRBD1
size: many
CDR3: CASSPGTGVEETQYF
DNA: TGCGCCAGCAGCCCCGGGACAGGGGTTGAAGAGACCCAGTACTTC

J: TRBJ1-5
V: TRBV6-6
D: -
size: many
CDR3: CASGSQPQHF
DNA: TGTGCCAGTGGAAGCCAGCCCCAGCATTTT

J: TRBJ2-2
V: TRBV24-1
D: -
size: few
CDR3: CATSEIFTGELFF
DNA: TGTGCCACCAGTGAAATTTTCACCGGGGAGCTGTTTTTT

J: TRBJ2-3
V: TRBV29-1
D: TRBD2
size: -
CDR3: CSVDLAESTDTQYF
DNA: TGCAGCGTTGATCTAGCGGAAAGCACAGATACGCAGTATTTT

J: TRBJ2-5
V: TRBV7-9
D: TRBD1
size: few
CDR3: CASSARDRGQRETQYF
DNA: TGTGCCAGCAGCGCCCGGGACAGGGGGCAAAGAGAGACCCAGTACTTC

J: TRBJ1-4
V: TRBV29-1
D: -
size: -
CDR3: CSVEGYPGGETKLFF
DNA: TGCAGCGTTGAAGGCTACCCGGGGGGTGAGACTAAACTGTTTTTT

J: TRBJ1-6
V: TRBV6-1
D: TRBD1
size: few
CDR3: CASSPRRDRPNSPLHF
DNA: TGTGCCAGCAGTCCCCGCCGGGACAGACCAAATTCACCCCTCCACTTT

J: TRBJ2-7
V: TRBV7-9
D: TRBD1
size: many
CDR3: CASSLTDTGGSYEQYF
DNA: TGTGCCAGCAGCTTAACAGACACAGGGGGCTCCTACGAGCAGTACTTC

J: TRBJ2-7
V: TRBV2
D: -
size: few
CDR3: CASSPTSPGEQYF
DNA: TGTGCCAGCAGTCCAACTAGCCCGGGGGAGCAGTACTTC

J: TRBJ2-5
V: TRBV20-1
D: TRBD1
size: few
CDR3: CSARDRGPQSQETQYF
DNA: TGCAGTGCTAGGGACAGGGGGCCCCAATCCCAAGAGACCCAGTACTTC

J: TRBJ2-5
V: TRBV24-1
D: TRBD1
size: -
CDR3: CATSDPTGQLQETQYF
DNA: TGTGCCACCAGTGATCCGACGGGACAGCTCCAAGAGACCCAGTACTTC

J: TRBJ2-3
V: TRBV18
D: -
size: many
CDR3: CASSPISTDTQYF
DNA: TGTGCCAGCTCCCCAATAAGCACAGATACGCAGTATTTT

J: TRBJ2-3
V: TRBV5-6
D: TRBD2
size: few
CDR3: CASSHPFGGGTDTQYF
DNA: TGTGCCAGCAGCCACCCTTTTGGGGGGGGCACAGATACGCAGTATTTT

J: TRBJ2-2
V: TRBV2
D: -
size: few
CDR3: CASRGRGQLFF
DNA: TGTGCCAGCAGGGGAAGGGGCCAGCTGTTTTTT

J: TRBJ1-2
V: TRBV25-1
D: -
size: many
CDR3: CASSENYGYTF
DNA: TGCGCCAGCAGCGAGAACTATGGCTACACCTTC

J: TRBJ2-4
V: TRBV20-1
D: -
size: many
CDR3: CSASVVVERNIQYF
DNA: TGCAGTGCTAGTGTTGTTGTGGAGAGAAACATTCAGTACTTC

J: TRBJ2-1
V: TRBV29-1
D: -
size: many
CDR3: CSVLPQDLYNEQFF
DNA: TGCAGCGTTCTTCCGCAGGACTTATACAATGAGCAGTTCTTC

J: TRBJ2-7
V: TRBV5-1
D: TRBD2
size: -
CDR3: CASSFLAGVSYEQYF
DNA: TGCGCCAGCAGCTTTCTAGCGGGAGTATCCTACGAGCAGTACTTC

J: TRBJ2-7
V: TRBV9
D: -
size: -
CDR3: CASSISTGPGSYEQYF
DNA: TGTGCCAGCAGCATATCGACCGGGCCAGGCTCCTACGAGCAGTACTTC

J: TRBJ2-5
V: TRBV7-8
D: -
size: -
CDR3: CASSLGGRAPKETQYF
DNA: TGTGCCAGCAGCTTAGGGGGGCGGGCCCCAAAAGAGACCCAGTACTTC

J: TRBJ2-1
V: TRBV28
D: -
size: many
CDR3: CASTPLGGGPHNEQFF
DNA: TGTGCCAGCACCCCCTTAGGGGGGGGGCCCCACAATGAGCAGTTCTTC

J: TRBJ2-1
V: TRBV29-1
D: TRBD2
size: many
CDR3: CSVVLTSGRANEQFF
DNA: TGCAGCGTTGTCTTGACTAGCGGGAGGGCCAATGAGCAGTTCTTC